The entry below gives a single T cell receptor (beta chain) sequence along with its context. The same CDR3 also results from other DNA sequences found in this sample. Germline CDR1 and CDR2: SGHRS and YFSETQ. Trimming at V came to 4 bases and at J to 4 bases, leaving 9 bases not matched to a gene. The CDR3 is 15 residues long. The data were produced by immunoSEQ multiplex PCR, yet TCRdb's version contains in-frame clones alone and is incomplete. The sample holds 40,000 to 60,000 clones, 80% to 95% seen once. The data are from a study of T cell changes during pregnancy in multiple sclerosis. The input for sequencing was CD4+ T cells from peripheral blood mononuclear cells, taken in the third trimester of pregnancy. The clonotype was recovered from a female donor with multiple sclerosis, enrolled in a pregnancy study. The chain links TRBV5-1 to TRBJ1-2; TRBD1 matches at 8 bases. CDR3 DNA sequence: TGCGCCAGCAGCCCTATGACAGGGGAGGGCTATGGCTACACCTTC. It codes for CASSPMTGEGYGYTF.